The TCR beta chain under discussion was sequenced for a study of chemoradiotherapy in HPV16-positive cancers. The overall study: Functional T-cell assays on a couple of HPV16-positive patients' cells defined candidate HPV-specific clones and common TCR motifs.

The CDR3 is made up of 13 amino acids. V gave up 2 bases and J gave up 7 bases, with 9 bases separating them. Per germline, CDR1 MNHEY and CDR2 SMNVEV (reference sequence). Notes on this clone: Its antigen remains unidentified.

Using immunoSEQ multiplex PCR, the repertoire was profiled, and TCRdb retains in-frame clones only, with some absent. The sample shows a few thousand clones, roughly 80% of them seen only once. Findings of the study overall: Only two HPV16-positive patients supplied the functional HPV-specificity definition. Candidate HPV-specific clones and E7-related TCR motifs grew in tumor during treatment. In HPV16-positive patients, HPV-responsive T-cell expansion tracked better recurrence-free survival.

The sample was tumor tissue, taken from a patient who underwent chemoradiotherapy. This TCR came from a human donor with HPV-associated anogenital cancer. V usage is TRBV27 and J usage is TRBJ2-1; D may be TRBD2 (6 bases). CDR3 in amino acids: CASSLNAGNEQFF. The CDR3, as DNA: TGTGCCAGCAGTTTAAATGCGGGAAATGAGCAGTTCTTC.